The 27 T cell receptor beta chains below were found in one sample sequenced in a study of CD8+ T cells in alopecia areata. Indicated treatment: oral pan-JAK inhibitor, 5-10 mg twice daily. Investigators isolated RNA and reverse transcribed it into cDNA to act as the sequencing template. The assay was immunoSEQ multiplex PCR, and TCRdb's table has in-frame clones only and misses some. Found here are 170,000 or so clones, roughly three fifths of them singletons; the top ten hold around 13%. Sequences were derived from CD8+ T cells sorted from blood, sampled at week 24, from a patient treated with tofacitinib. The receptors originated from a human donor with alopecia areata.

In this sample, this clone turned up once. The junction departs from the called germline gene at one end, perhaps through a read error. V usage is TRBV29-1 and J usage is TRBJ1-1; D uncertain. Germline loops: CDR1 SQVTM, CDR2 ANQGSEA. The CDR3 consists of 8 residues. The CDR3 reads CSAEEAFF. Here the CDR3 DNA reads TGCAGCGCTGAAGAAGCTTTCTTT. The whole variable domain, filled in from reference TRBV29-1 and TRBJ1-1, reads SAVISQKPSRDICQRGTSLTIQCQVDSQVTMMFWYRQQPGQSLTLIATANQGSEATYESGFVIDKFPISRPNLTFSTLTVSNMSPEDSSIYLCSAEEAFFGQGTRLTVV.

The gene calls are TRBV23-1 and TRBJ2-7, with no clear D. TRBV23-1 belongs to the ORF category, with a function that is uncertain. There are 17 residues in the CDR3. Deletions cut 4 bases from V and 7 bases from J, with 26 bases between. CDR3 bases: TGCGCCAGCAGTCTAAGAACGTTCGTCCACTGGCCGTTGGAGCAGTACTTC. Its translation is CASSLRTFVHWPLEQYF.

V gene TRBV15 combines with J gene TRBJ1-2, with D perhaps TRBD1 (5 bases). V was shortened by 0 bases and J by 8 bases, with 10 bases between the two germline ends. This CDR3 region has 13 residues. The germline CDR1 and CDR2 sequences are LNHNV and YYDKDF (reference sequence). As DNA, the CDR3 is TGTGCCACCAGCAGAGATCCTGGGGGAGGCTACACCTTC. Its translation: CATSRDPGGGYTF.

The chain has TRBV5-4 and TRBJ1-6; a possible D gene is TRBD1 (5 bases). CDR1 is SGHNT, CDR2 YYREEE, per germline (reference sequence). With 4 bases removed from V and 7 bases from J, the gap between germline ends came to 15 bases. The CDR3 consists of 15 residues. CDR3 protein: CASSPSQGSNSPLHF. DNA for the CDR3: TGTGCCAGCAGCCCCTCCCAGGGCTCAAATTCACCCCTCCACTTT.

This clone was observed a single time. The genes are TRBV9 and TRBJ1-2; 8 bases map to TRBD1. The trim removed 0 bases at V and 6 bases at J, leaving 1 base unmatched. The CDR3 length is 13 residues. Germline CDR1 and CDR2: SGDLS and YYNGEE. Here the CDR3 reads CASSVGTGNGYTF. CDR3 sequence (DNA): TGTGCCAGCAGCGTAGGGACAGGGAATGGCTACACCTTC.

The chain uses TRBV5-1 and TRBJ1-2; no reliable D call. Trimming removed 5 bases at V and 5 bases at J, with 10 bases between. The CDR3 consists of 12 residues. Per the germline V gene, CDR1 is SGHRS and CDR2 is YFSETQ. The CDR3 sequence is CASRAADYGYTF. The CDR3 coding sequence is TGCGCCAGCAGAGCGGCGGATTATGGCTACACCTTC.

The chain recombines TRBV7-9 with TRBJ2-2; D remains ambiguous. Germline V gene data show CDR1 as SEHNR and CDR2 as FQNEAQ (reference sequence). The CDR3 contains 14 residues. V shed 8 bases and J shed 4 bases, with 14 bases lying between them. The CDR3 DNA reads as TGTGCCAGCGGCCTCCTATCGGGCACCGGGGAGCTGTTTTTT. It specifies CASGLLSGTGELFF.

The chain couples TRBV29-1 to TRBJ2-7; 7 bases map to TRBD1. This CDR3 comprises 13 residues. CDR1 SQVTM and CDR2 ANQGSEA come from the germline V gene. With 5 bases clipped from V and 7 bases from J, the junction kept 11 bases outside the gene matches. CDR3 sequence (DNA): TGCAGCGTTTCGAGACAGGGTCCTGGAGAGCAGTACTTC. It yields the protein CSVSRQGPGEQYF.

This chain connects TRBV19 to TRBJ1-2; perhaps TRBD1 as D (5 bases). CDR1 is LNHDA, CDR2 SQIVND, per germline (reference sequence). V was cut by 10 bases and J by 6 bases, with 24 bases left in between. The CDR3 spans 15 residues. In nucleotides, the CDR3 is TGTGCCACACGAGTATGGCACCGGGGGGTCGATGGCTACACCTTC. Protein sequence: CATRVWHRGVDGYTF.

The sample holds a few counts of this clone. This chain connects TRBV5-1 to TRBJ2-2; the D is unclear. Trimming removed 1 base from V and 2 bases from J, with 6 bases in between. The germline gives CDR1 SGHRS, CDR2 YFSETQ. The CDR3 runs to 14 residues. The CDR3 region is CASSLYGNTGELFF. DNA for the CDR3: TGCGCCAGCAGCTTGTACGGAAACACCGGGGAGCTGTTTTTT.

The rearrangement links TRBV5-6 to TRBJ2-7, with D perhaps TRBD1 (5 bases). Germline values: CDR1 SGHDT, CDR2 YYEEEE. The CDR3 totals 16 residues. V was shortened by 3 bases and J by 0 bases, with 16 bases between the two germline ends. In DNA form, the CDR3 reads TGTGCCAGCAGCTCCCTAGGGGTCAGGGACTCCTACGAGCAGTACTTC. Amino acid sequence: CASSSLGVRDSYEQYF.

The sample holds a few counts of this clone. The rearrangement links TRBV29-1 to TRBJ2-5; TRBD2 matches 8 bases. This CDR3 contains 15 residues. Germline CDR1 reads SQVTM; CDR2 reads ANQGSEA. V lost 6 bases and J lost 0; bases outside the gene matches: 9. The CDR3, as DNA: TGCAGCGTGGAAAGCGGGGGTAATAACCAAGAGACCCAGTACTTC. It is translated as CSVESGGNNQETQYF.

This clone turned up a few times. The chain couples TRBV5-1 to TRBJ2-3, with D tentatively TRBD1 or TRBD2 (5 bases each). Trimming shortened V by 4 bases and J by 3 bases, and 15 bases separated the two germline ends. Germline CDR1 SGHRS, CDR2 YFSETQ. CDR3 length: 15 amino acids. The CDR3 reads CASSAAGTDTDTQYF. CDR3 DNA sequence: TGCGCCAGCAGCGCCGCCGGGACCGATACAGATACGCAGTATTTT.

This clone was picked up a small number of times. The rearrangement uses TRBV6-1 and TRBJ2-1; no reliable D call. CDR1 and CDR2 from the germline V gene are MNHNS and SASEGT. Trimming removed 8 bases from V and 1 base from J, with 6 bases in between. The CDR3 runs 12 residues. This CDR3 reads CASGPSYNEQFF. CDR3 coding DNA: TGTGCCAGCGGGCCGTCCTACAATGAGCAGTTCTTC.

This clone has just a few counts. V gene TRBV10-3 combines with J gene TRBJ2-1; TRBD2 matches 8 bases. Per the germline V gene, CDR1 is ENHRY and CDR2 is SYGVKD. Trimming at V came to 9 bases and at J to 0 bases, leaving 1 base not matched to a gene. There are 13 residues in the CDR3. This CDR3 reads CAIAGDSYNEQFF. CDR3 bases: TGTGCCATAGCGGGGGACTCCTACAATGAGCAGTTCTTC.

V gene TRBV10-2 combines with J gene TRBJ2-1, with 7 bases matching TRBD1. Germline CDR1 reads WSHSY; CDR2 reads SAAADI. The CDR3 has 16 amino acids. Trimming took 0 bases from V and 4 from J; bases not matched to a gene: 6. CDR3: CASSESGGGLYNEQFF. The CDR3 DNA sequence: TGCGCCAGCAGTGAGTCAGGGGGCGGGTTGTACAATGAGCAGTTCTTC.

The CDR3 region has the DNA TGTGCCAGCATTGATCGGTCCGGGACAGTTTGGTATGGCTACACCTTC. As protein: CASIDRSGTVWYGYTF. The chain couples TRBV25-1 to TRBJ1-2, with TRBD1 matching 7 bases. CDR1 is MGHDK and CDR2 is SYGVNS in the germline V gene. The CDR3 is 16 residues long. Losses at the gene ends were 7 bases for V and 5 bases for J; bases not matched to a gene: 16.

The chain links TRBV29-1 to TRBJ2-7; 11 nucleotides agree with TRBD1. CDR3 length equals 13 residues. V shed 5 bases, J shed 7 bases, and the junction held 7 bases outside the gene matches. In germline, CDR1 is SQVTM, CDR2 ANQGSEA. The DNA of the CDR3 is TGCAGCGTTAGGGACAGGGGGTTGCGAGAGCAGTACTTC. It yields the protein CSVRDRGLREQYF.

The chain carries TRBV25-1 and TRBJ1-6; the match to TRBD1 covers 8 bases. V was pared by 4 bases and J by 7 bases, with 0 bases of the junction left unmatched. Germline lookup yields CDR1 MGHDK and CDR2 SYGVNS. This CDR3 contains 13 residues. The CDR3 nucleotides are TGTGCCAGCAGTGGACAGGGGAATTCACCCCTCCACTTT. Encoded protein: CASSGQGNSPLHF.

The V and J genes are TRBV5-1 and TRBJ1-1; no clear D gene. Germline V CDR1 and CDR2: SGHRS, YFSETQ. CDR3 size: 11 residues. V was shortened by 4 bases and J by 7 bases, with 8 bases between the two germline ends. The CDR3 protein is CASSRSSEAFF. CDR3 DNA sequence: TGCGCCAGCAGCCGTAGTAGTGAAGCTTTCTTT.

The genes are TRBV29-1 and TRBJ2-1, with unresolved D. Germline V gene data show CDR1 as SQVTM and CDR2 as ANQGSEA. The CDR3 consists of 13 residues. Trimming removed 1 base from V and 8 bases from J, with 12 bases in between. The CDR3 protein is CSVEGSGYDEQFF. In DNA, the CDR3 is TGCAGCGTTGAAGGCTCCGGGTACGATGAGCAGTTCTTC.

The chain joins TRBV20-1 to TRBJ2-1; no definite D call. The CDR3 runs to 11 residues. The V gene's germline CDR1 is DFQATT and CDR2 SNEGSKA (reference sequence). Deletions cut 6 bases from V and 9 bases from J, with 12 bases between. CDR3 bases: TGCAGTGCCCCGGTCTGGGCTGAGCAGTTCTTC. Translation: CSAPVWAEQFF.

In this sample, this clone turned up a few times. CDR3 in amino acids: CASSSGTGVNEQFF. The CDR3 DNA follows: TGTGCCAGCAGCTCCGGGACAGGGGTCAATGAGCAGTTCTTC. J is TRBJ2-1 and V is TRBV5-6, with 10 bases that match TRBD1. Trimming cost V 3 bases and J 6 bases; bases outside gene matches: 3. CDR1 is SGHDT and CDR2 is YYEEEE in the germline V gene. The CDR3 length is 14 residues.

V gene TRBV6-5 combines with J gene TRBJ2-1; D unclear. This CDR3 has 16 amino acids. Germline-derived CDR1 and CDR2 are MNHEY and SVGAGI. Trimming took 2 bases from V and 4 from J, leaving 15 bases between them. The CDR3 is CASSYGRVETYNEQFF. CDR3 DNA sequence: TGTGCCAGCAGTTACGGCCGGGTAGAAACGTACAATGAGCAGTTCTTC.

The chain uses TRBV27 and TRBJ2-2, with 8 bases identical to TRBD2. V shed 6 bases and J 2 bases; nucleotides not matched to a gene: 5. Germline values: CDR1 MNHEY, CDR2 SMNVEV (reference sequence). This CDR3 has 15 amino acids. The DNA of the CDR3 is TGTGCCAGCAGCCCAAGCGGGGGTAACACCGGGGAGCTGTTTTTT. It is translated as CASSPSGGNTGELFF.

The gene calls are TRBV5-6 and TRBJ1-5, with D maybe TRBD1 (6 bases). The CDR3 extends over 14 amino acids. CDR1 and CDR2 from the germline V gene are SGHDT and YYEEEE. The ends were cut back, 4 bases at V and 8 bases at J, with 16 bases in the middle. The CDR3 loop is CASSTGGGPKPQHF. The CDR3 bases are TGTGCCAGCAGCACGGGAGGGGGACCTAAGCCCCAGCATTTT.

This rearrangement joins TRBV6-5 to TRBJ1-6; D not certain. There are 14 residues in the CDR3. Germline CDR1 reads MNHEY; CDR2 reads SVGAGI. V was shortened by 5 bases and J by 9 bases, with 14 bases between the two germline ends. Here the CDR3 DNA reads TGTGCCAGCAGTCCAACAGAGTCCGGTTCACCCCTCCACTTT. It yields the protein CASSPTESGSPLHF.